One TCR beta chain is described in this entry. Its antigen remains unidentified. This sample stems from a study of cytotoxic CD8 clonotypes in ibrutinib-treated CLL. Across the whole study: A median about twelve months of treatment, range 6 to 36, preceded the collection of response samples. Whole-study findings and limits: Clonality was higher at ibrutinib response and returned toward baseline at progression. Baseline clonality was higher than in age-matched healthy donors and moved in step with circulating CD8+ T-cell counts.

The germline gives CDR1 MNHNS, CDR2 SASEGT. Trimming pared 8 bases from V and 10 bases from J, leaving 20 bases between. This CDR3 is built from 14 residues. Clones were sequenced by immunoSEQ multiplex PCR, and TCRdb holds only the in-frame ones, with some missing. The sample contains some 200,000 clones, 60% to 80% of which appear only once. This TCR was sampled from a human donor with chronic lymphocytic leukemia. The source material was PBMCs, sampled after 12 months of ibrutinib treatment. The chain uses TRBV6-1 and TRBJ1-4, with D perhaps matching TRBD1 (6 bases). This CDR3 is CASHGTSEGGKLFF. CDR3 nucleotide sequence: TGTGCCAGCCATGGGACATCCGAGGGAGGAAAACTGTTTTTT.